What follows are 25 T cell receptor beta chains derived from one specimen sequenced in a study of cytomegalovirus exposure and HLA in healthy donors. TCRdb's table, derived via immunoSEQ multiplex PCR, lists solely in-frame clones and lacks some. This table has under 150,000 clones, about 90% appearing once. The source material was PBMCs. Source of these receptors: a young woman in good health and CMV-seronegative.

The gene calls are TRBV9 and TRBJ2-3, with 12 nucleotides matching TRBD2. Unmatched junction bases numbered 11, after V lost 0 bases and J lost 9 bases. The length of the CDR3 is 17 residues. CDR1 and CDR2 (germline): SGDLS, YYNGEE. The CDR3 DNA is TGTGCCAGCAGCGTAGGAGGGGTGGGACTAGCGGGTACGACGCAGTATTTT. Translated: CASSVGGVGLAGTTQYF.

This clone was seen only a few times. This chain connects TRBV2 to TRBJ1-2, with TRBD1 identical over 7 bases. The germline CDR1 and CDR2 sequences are SNHLY and FYNNEI. The CDR3 totals 13 residues. V lost 6 bases, J lost 7 bases, and 8 bases stayed unmatched. The CDR3 DNA sequence: TGTGCCAGCAGGAGAGAAGGGGGCACTGGCTACACCTTC. This gives the protein CASRREGGTGYTF. The complete variable domain, with remaining parts taken from reference TRBV2 and TRBJ1-2, reads EPEVTQTPSHQVTQMGQEVILRCVPISNHLYFYWYRQILGQKVEFLVSFYNNEISEKSEIFDDQFSVERPDGSNFTLKIRSTKLEDSAMYFCASRREGGTGYTFGSGTRLTVV.

This clone has a single count. The chain has TRBV4-1 and TRBJ2-7, with 9 positions matching TRBD1. Trimming took 4 bases from V and 1 from J; bases not matched to a gene: 5. Germline V gives CDR1 MGHRA, CDR2 YSYEKL. This CDR3 is 15 amino acids long. The CDR3 nucleotides read TGCGCCAGCAGCCGCGGACAGGGGCTTTCCTACGAGCAGTACTTC. It specifies CASSRGQGLSYEQYF.

The gene calls are TRBV27 and TRBJ2-1; 10 nucleotides match TRBD2. The CDR3 spans 18 residues. J lost 7 bases, V lost 3 bases, and 15 bases had no gene match. CDR1 is MNHEY, CDR2 SMNVEV, per germline (reference sequence). Here the CDR3 DNA reads TGTGCCAGCAGTTTGGCCCCACAGTGGGCTAGCGGGAGAAATGAGCAGTTCTTC. This encodes CASSLAPQWASGRNEQFF.

This chain connects TRBV4-1 to TRBJ2-5, with 10 bases identical to TRBD2. Germline CDR1 is MGHRA and CDR2 is YSYEKL. The CDR3 contains 17 residues. V shed 2 bases, J shed 2 bases, and the junction held 8 bases outside the gene matches. Written as DNA, the CDR3 is TGCGCCAGCAGCCAAACGTTAGCGGGGGGCCCACAAGAGACCCAGTACTTC. This encodes CASSQTLAGGPQETQYF.

A single count supports this clone. This chain joins TRBV5-1 and TRBJ1-4; D unresolved. Per germline, CDR1 SGHRS and CDR2 YFSETQ. This CDR3 has 15 residues. V lost 4 bases and J 0 bases, leaving 10 bases between the germline ends. This CDR3 is CASSDTITTNEKLFF. CDR3 nucleotide sequence: TGCGCCAGCAGCGACACCATTACAACTAATGAAAAACTGTTTTTT.

V is TRBV6-5 and J is TRBJ2-1; D may be TRBD1 (5 bases). Trimming shortened V by 0 bases and J by 4 bases, and 7 bases separated the two germline ends. The CDR3 is made up of 14 amino acids. CDR1 MNHEY and CDR2 SVGAGI come from the germline V gene. CDR3 region: CASSYSDNYNEQFF. Here the CDR3 DNA reads TGTGCCAGCAGTTACTCGGACAATTACAATGAGCAGTTCTTC.

This chain joins TRBV5-8 and TRBJ2-1; 12 bases map to TRBD1. Trimming removed 4 bases from V and 4 bases from J; junction bases left unmatched: 6. Per germline, CDR1 SGHTS and CDR2 YDEGEE. CDR3 length equals 16 residues. CDR3 protein: CASSRGTGGPYNEQFF. The CDR3 DNA is TGTGCCAGCAGCCGTGGGACAGGGGGCCCGTACAATGAGCAGTTCTTC.

This chain links TRBV5-4 with TRBJ2-5; D possibly corresponds to TRBD2 (5 bases). Trimming left V 6 bases short and J 5 bases short, with 14 bases between. This CDR3 has 13 residues. CDR1 is SGHNT and CDR2 is YYREEE in the germline V gene (reference sequence). The CDR3: CASNTRVGETQYF. Here the CDR3 DNA reads TGTGCCAGCAACACGAGGGTAGGGGAGACCCAGTACTTC.

This clone showed up just a few times. This chain links TRBV18 with TRBJ1-1, with 7 bases fitting TRBD1. This CDR3 region has 16 residues. The germline V gene has CDR1 KGHSH and CDR2 LQKENI. After removal of 2 bases from V and 0 bases from J, the junction contained 6 bases not matched to a gene. CDR3 sequence: CASSPDRALMNTEAFF. CDR3 bases: TGTGCCAGCTCACCAGACAGGGCGCTCATGAACACTGAAGCTTTCTTT.

The V gene is TRBV5-1, the J gene TRBJ2-4; 10 nucleotides agree with TRBD2. Germline loops: CDR1 SGHRS, CDR2 YFSETQ. This CDR3 spans 17 amino acids. Germline trimming cut 0 bases from V and 9 bases from J; bases unmatched to any gene: 12. The CDR3, as DNA: TGCGCCAGCAGCTTGGGGGAGCCTAGCGGGAGCGGAACCATTCAGTACTTC. It translates to CASSLGEPSGSGTIQYF.

The chain couples TRBV30 to TRBJ1-1, with TRBD1 matching over 12 bases. This CDR3 region has 15 residues. V shed 5 bases, J shed 4 bases, and the junction held 8 bases outside the gene matches. Germline loops: CDR1 GTSNPN, CDR2 SVGIG (reference sequence). This CDR3 is CAWGRDRGQGTEAFF. The CDR3 bases are TGTGCCTGGGGCCGGGACAGGGGGCAGGGCACTGAAGCTTTCTTT.

The genes are TRBV15 and TRBJ2-6; D may be TRBD2 (6 bases). Germline V gene lookup returns CDR1 LNHNV and CDR2 YYDKDF (reference sequence). V shed 7 bases and J shed 0 bases, with 13 bases lying between them. The CDR3 covers 16 residues. The CDR3 loop reads CATTPKGGSGANVLTF. The CDR3 DNA follows: TGTGCCACCACCCCGAAGGGAGGCTCTGGGGCCAACGTCCTGACTTTC.

This chain joins TRBV6-5 and TRBJ2-1; 8 bases are shared with TRBD2. CDR3 length: 15 amino acids. The germline CDR1 and CDR2 sequences are MNHEY and SVGAGI. J was trimmed by 2 bases and V by 6 bases; bases with no gene match: 6. CDR3 DNA: TGTGCCAGCAGCACACTAGCGGACCCCTACAATGAGCAGTTCTTC. This sequence encodes CASSTLADPYNEQFF.

The chain has TRBV27 and TRBJ2-7; 10 bases are a match to TRBD1. V trimming: 6 bases; J trimming: 5 bases; junction bases outside the gene matches: 10. There are 15 residues in the CDR3. Germline V lookup: CDR1 MNHEY, CDR2 SMNVEV (reference sequence). CDR3 DNA: TGTGCCAGCAGCCCTCGGGACAGGGGTTGGCACGAGCAGTACTTC. The encoded protein is CASSPRDRGWHEQYF.

This chain connects TRBV25-1 to TRBJ1-3, with D possibly matching TRBD1 (5 bases). Germline CDR1 and CDR2: MGHDK and SYGVNS. Trimming left V 2 bases short and J 0 bases short, with 14 bases between. The length of the CDR3 is 17 residues. CDR3: CASSESRRGNSGNTIYF. In nucleotides, the CDR3 is TGTGCCAGCAGTGAAAGCAGGCGGGGCAACTCTGGAAACACCATATATTTT.

This chain links TRBV7-2 with TRBJ2-1; perhaps TRBD1 as D (5 bases). V was pared by 2 bases and J by 7 bases, with 12 bases between. Looked up from germline, CDR1 is SGHTA and CDR2 is FQGNSA. The length of the CDR3 is 14 residues. For the CDR3, the DNA is TGTGCCAGCAGCTTAAGGCAGGGTGATAATGAGCAGTTCTTC. It yields the protein CASSLRQGDNEQFF.

This chain joins TRBV19 and TRBJ2-5, with TRBD2 matching over 9 bases. The germline V gene encodes CDR1 LNHDA and CDR2 SQIVND (reference sequence). This CDR3 spans 15 amino acids. V gave up 4 bases and J gave up 4 bases; unmatched junction bases: 7. The CDR3: CASSTLTSGRETQYF. The CDR3, as DNA: TGTGCCAGTAGTACCCTGACTAGCGGAAGAGAGACCCAGTACTTC.

The chain couples TRBV5-6 to TRBJ1-1; the D is unclear. Germline V gene lookup returns CDR1 SGHDT and CDR2 YYEEEE. V was pared by 3 bases and J by 3 bases, with 12 bases between. The length of the CDR3 is 14 residues. The CDR3: CASSSGSDYTEAFF. The CDR3 DNA is TGTGCCAGCAGCTCGGGATCCGATTACACTGAAGCTTTCTTT.

This clone was detected a few times. This chain connects TRBV27 to TRBJ2-7; 9 bases are shared with TRBD1. The CDR3 is 15 amino acids. J was trimmed by 1 base and V by 4 bases; bases with no gene match: 5. Germline assignment: CDR1 MNHEY and CDR2 SMNVEV (reference sequence). CDR3 amino acids: CASSSPGTGSYEQYF. CDR3 sequence (DNA): TGTGCCAGCAGTTCCCCCGGGACAGGGTCCTACGAGCAGTACTTC.

The chain has TRBV28 and TRBJ1-5; 7 bases fit TRBD1. The germline V gene has CDR1 MDHEN and CDR2 SYDVKM. The CDR3 loop spans 15 amino acids. The J segment lost 2 bases and the V segment lost 2 bases, leaving 3 bases of the junction unmatched. Written as DNA, the CDR3 is TGTGCCAGCAGTTTAGAGGGGGCTGGCAATCAGCCCCAGCATTTT. Translation gives CASSLEGAGNQPQHF. Looking up the rest from reference TRBV28 and TRBJ1-5 gives the full variable domain: DVKVTQSSRYLVKRTGEKVFLECVQDMDHENMFWYRQDPGLGLRLIYFSYDVKMKEKGDIPEGYSVSREKKERFSLILESASTNQTSMYLCASSLEGAGNQPQHFGDGTRLSIL.

This chain connects TRBV11-2 to TRBJ2-7; tentatively, D is TRBD1 (6 bases). The CDR3 contains 14 residues. Trimming stripped 3 bases from V and 4 bases from J, with 13 bases between. Germline CDR1 and CDR2: SGHAT and FQNNGV. The CDR3 here is CASSFGLGAYEQYF. In nucleotides, the CDR3 is TGTGCCAGCAGCTTTGGCCTGGGGGCGTACGAGCAGTACTTC.

The chain employs TRBV30 and TRBJ2-7, with D perhaps matching TRBD1 (6 bases). This CDR3 spans 14 amino acids. Trimming removed 2 bases from V and 5 bases from J, with 16 bases in between. Germline lookup yields CDR1 GTSNPN and CDR2 SVGIG (reference sequence). CDR3 DNA sequence: TGTGCCTGGAGTCTCCAGACAGGCGTCGACGAGCAGTACTTC. This gives the protein CAWSLQTGVDEQYF. Using reference TRBV30 and TRBJ2-7 for the parts outside the CDR3, the full variable domain is SQTIHQWPATLVQPVGSPLSLECTVEGTSNPNLYWYRQAAGRGLQLLFYSVGIGQISSEVPQNLSASRPQDRQFILSSKKLLLSDSGFYLCAWSLQTGVDEQYFGPGTRLTVT.

V and J are TRBV7-6 and TRBJ1-4; the match to TRBD1 covers 9 bases. Germline CDR1 SGHVS, CDR2 FNYEAQ. The V gene end was trimmed by 6 bases and the J gene end by 10 bases; junction bases not matched to a gene: 12. The CDR3 has 15 amino acids. The CDR3 sequence: CASSLEGQGLGKLFF. CDR3 sequence (DNA): TGTGCCAGCAGTCTAGAGGGACAGGGACTCGGAAAACTGTTTTTT. The full variable domain, completed using reference TRBV7-6 and TRBJ1-4, is GAGVSQSPRYKVTKRGQDVALRCDPISGHVSLYWYRQALGQGPEFLTYFNYEAQQDKSGLPNDRFSAERPEGSISTLTIQRTEQRDSAMYRCASSLEGQGLGKLFFGSGTQLSVL.

This rearrangement joins TRBV28 to TRBJ1-1, with 8 bases lining up with TRBD1. The germline CDR1 and CDR2 sequences are MDHEN and SYDVKM. The CDR3 runs 15 residues. Unmatched junction bases numbered 13, after V lost 5 bases and J lost 8 bases. CDR3 DNA sequence: TGTGCCAGCAGTGACTTGACAGGGGAGTGGGTGGAAGCTTTCTTT. Amino acids: CASSDLTGEWVEAFF.